Shown below are 12 T cell receptor beta chains from a single sample sequenced in a study of Graves' ophthalmopathy and Graves' hyperthyroidism. Amplification targeted the TCR beta CDR3 regions, with RNA transcripts as the source material. Amplification began with first-round RT-PCR using HTBI primers, then second-round multiplex PCR was performed. One entry per CDR3 protein, called by TCRdb with MiXCR from the multiplex PCR reads. Here the sample spans about 410,000 distinct CDR3 sequences, approximately 16% being singletons. The sequencing input was peripheral blood. The receptor source for this set is a young woman with Graves' ophthalmopathy.

This clonotype appeared many times. This chain links TRBV11-2 with TRBJ2-6; TRBD1 matches 9 bases. The ends lost 5 bases at V and 0 bases at J; junction bases unmatched: 5. The CDR3 is made up of 17 amino acids. Looked up from germline, CDR1 is SGHAT and CDR2 is FQNNGV. CDR3 coding DNA: TGTGCCAGCAGCCGGGACAGGGTACCCTCTGGGGCCAACGTCCTGACTTTC. Translation gives CASSRDRVPSGANVLTF.

This clonotype was seen many times. The chain is built from TRBV6-4 and TRBJ2-2; D unclear. CDR3 length: 13 amino acids. The V end lost 2 bases, the J end lost 1 base, and 2 bases lay between the germline ends. The V gene's germline CDR1 is MRHNA and CDR2 SNTAGT. CDR3: CASSDKNTGELFF. Written as DNA, the CDR3 is TGTGCCAGCAGTGACAAGAACACCGGGGAGCTGTTTTTT.

This clonotype was seen at least ten times. The chain couples TRBV15 to TRBJ2-6; the D is unclear. Germline loops: CDR1 LNHNV, CDR2 YYDKDF (reference sequence). This CDR3 comprises 17 residues. The ends were cut back, 5 bases at V and 6 bases at J, with 20 bases in the middle. CDR3 sequence (DNA): TGTGCCACCAGCGGAAGGACCAGCACTGATGAGGCCAACGTCCTGACTTTC. Its translation is CATSGRTSTDEANVLTF.

The rearrangement links TRBV28 to TRBJ2-5, with a possible D match to TRBD2 (6 bases). Germline values: CDR1 MDHEN, CDR2 SYDVKM. V was clipped by 6 bases and J by 5 bases, with 22 bases between them. The CDR3 is 16 residues long. The CDR3 loop is CASSPRLADSGETQYF. The DNA of the CDR3 is TGTGCCAGCAGCCCGAGACTCGCAGACAGCGGGGAGACCCAGTACTTC.

The chain recombines TRBV12-3 or TRBV12-4 with TRBJ2-5; D gene uncertain. The CDR3 covers 13 residues. Between the trimmed V and J ends, which lost 7 bases and 1 base, there was a span of 10 bases. The CDR3 region has the DNA TGTGCCAGCATTGGGCAGCTCCAAGAGACCCAGTACTTC. Its protein is CASIGQLQETQYF.

Ten or more counts support this clonotype. V gene TRBV18 combines with J gene TRBJ2-5, with 9 bases lining up with TRBD2. The germline gives CDR1 KGHSH, CDR2 LQKENI. This CDR3 contains 18 residues. J was trimmed by 4 bases and V by 1 base; bases with no gene match: 13. The CDR3: CASSPLWALAGNAETQYF. The CDR3 DNA sequence: TGTGCCAGCTCACCACTTTGGGCGCTAGCGGGGAACGCAGAGACCCAGTACTTC.

The CDR3 is CASSPPGTDNYGYTF. CDR3 nucleotide sequence: TGTGCCAGCTCACCCCCGGGAACAGATAACTATGGCTACACCTTC. The chain uses TRBV18 and TRBJ1-2; D unclear. The ends were cut back, 3 bases at V and 1 base at J, with 12 bases in the middle. Germline V gives CDR1 KGHSH, CDR2 LQKENI. The CDR3 sequence is 15 residues long.

In this sample, this clonotype turned up many times. V is TRBV25-1 and J is TRBJ2-7; tentatively, D is TRBD1 (6 bases). Per germline, CDR1 MGHDK and CDR2 SYGVNS. Trimming pared 6 bases from V and 1 base from J, leaving 10 bases between. The CDR3 runs 13 residues. The CDR3 nucleotides read TGTGCCAGCAGAGGACAGTTGTCCTACGAGCAGTACTTC. As protein: CASRGQLSYEQYF.

This clonotype was counted at least ten times. The chain joins TRBV9 to TRBJ1-5, with 7 bases identical to TRBD1. The CDR3 runs 14 residues. The J segment lost 6 bases and the V segment lost 3 bases, leaving 6 bases of the junction unmatched. CDR1 is SGDLS and CDR2 is YYNGEE in the germline V gene. CDR3 amino acids: CASSEQGESQPQHF. Written as DNA, the CDR3 is TGTGCCAGCAGCGAGCAGGGGGAAAGTCAGCCCCAGCATTTT.

This clonotype was counted many times. V and J are TRBV30 and TRBJ1-3; D ambiguous. Germline V gene data show CDR1 as GTSNPN and CDR2 as SVGIG (reference sequence). The CDR3 loop spans 12 amino acids. V gave up 2 bases and J gave up 3 bases, with 5 bases separating them. The CDR3 nucleotides read TGTGCCTGGAGTCAACTTGGAAACACCATATATTTT. Its protein product is CAWSQLGNTIYF. The full variable domain, completed using reference TRBV30 and TRBJ1-3, is SQTIHQWPATLVQPVGSPLSLECTVEGTSNPNLYWYRQAAGRGLQLLFYSVGIGQISSEVPQNLSASRPQDRQFILSSKKLLLSDSGFYLCAWSQLGNTIYFGEGSWLTVV.

This clonotype was counted at least ten times. The chain joins TRBV29-1 to TRBJ1-3; D might be TRBD1 (5 bases). In germline, CDR1 is SQVTM, CDR2 ANQGSEA. There are 15 residues in the CDR3. V was trimmed by 6 bases and J by 0 bases, leaving 15 bases between them. CDR3 protein: CSVALEGYSGNTIYF. The CDR3 DNA sequence: TGCAGCGTAGCACTGGAGGGGTACTCTGGAAACACCATATATTTT.

This clonotype was seen only a few times. The gene calls are TRBV30 and TRBJ2-7; D ambiguous. Between the trimmed V and J ends, which lost 2 bases and 2 bases, there was a span of 7 bases. Germline assignment: CDR1 GTSNPN and CDR2 SVGIG (reference sequence). The CDR3 sequence is 12 residues long. The CDR3 here is CAWSRETYEQYF. DNA of the CDR3: TGTGCCTGGAGTAGGGAAACCTACGAGCAGTACTTC.